These 20 T cell receptor beta chains share one sample of origin, sequenced in a study of shared clonotypes between healthy human individuals. The repertoire was sequenced with immunoSEQ multiplex PCR; TCRdb's copy has only in-frame clones and lacks some. The data show fewer than 1.6 million clones, approximately 98.5% seen once. Sequenced sample: naive CD4+ T cells sorted from blood. The subset denotes: CD45RA+ positively selected. These receptors all stem from a man aged 30 to 39 in good health.

A single count supports this clone. V gene TRBV5-1 combines with J gene TRBJ2-3, with 10 bases lining up with TRBD2. This CDR3 has 20 amino acids. Germline loops: CDR1 SGHRS, CDR2 YFSETQ. The trim removed 0 bases at V and 3 bases at J, leaving 16 bases unmatched. CDR3: CASSLAVLAGGTTGTDTQYF. Here the CDR3 DNA reads TGCGCCAGCAGCTTGGCCGTCTTAGCGGGAGGCACCACAGGGACAGATACGCAGTATTTT.

The chain combines TRBV19 with TRBJ2-7; TRBD1 matches 9 bases. The V segment lost 5 bases and the J segment 3 bases; nucleotides outside the gene matches: 8. The CDR3 contains 15 residues. CDR1 is LNHDA, CDR2 SQIVND, per germline (reference sequence). The CDR3 coding sequence is TGTGCCAGTAGTGCCCGACAGGGGGACATCTACGAGCAGTACTTC. Translated, it gives CASSARQGDIYEQYF.

This chain connects TRBV2 to TRBJ2-2; D ambiguous. Trimming stripped 4 bases from V and 0 bases from J, with 12 bases between. The germline gives CDR1 SNHLY, CDR2 FYNNEI. This CDR3 region has 16 residues. The CDR3 DNA reads TGTGCCAGCAGTGTCAACAGCCGTACGAACACCGGGGAGCTGTTTTTT. This sequence encodes CASSVNSRTNTGELFF.

The chain is built from TRBV18 and TRBJ1-3; D remains unclear. Germline values: CDR1 KGHSH, CDR2 LQKENI. V was trimmed by 3 bases and J by 0 bases, leaving 12 bases between them. This CDR3 has 16 residues. The CDR3: CASSPSGLNSGNTIYF. CDR3 coding DNA: TGTGCCAGCTCACCCTCTGGACTGAACTCTGGAAACACCATATATTTT.

The chain joins TRBV19 to TRBJ2-1, with 13 bases aligning to TRBD2. This CDR3 has 15 residues. Germline V gene lookup returns CDR1 LNHDA and CDR2 SQIVND (reference sequence). The V and J ends lost 4 bases and 9 bases, in that order; junction bases with no gene match: 6. The CDR3 nucleotides read TGTGCCAGTAGTACCCGGACTAGCGGGAGTGGTGAGCAGTTCTTC. Translation gives CASSTRTSGSGEQFF.

V is TRBV2 and J is TRBJ2-2; a weak D match, TRBD2 (6 bases). The germline V and J ends were trimmed by 5 bases and 1 base, with 17 bases remaining between them. CDR3 length: 17 residues. Germline V gene data show CDR1 as SNHLY and CDR2 as FYNNEI. CDR3 residues: CASSQDSGRGNTGELFF. The CDR3 DNA reads as TGTGCCAGCAGTCAAGATTCGGGGCGGGGGAACACCGGGGAGCTGTTTTTT.

The J gene is TRBJ2-1, the V gene TRBV10-1; TRBD2 might be the D (5 bases). Trimming removed 0 bases from V and 4 bases from J, with 13 bases in between. The CDR3 runs 16 residues. Germline V gene data show CDR1 as WNHNN and CDR2 as SYGVQD (reference sequence). The CDR3 sequence: CASSESEAEIYNEQFF. DNA of the CDR3: TGCGCCAGCAGTGAGTCGGAGGCGGAGATTTACAATGAGCAGTTCTTC.

This chain joins TRBV5-1 and TRBJ2-2; 8 positions match TRBD1. Germline V gene lookup returns CDR1 SGHRS and CDR2 YFSETQ. The trim removed 4 bases at V and 6 bases at J, leaving 8 bases unmatched. The CDR3 is made up of 15 amino acids. CDR3 region: CASSPDRDISGELFF. In DNA form, the CDR3 reads TGCGCCAGCAGCCCGGACAGGGATATCTCCGGGGAGCTGTTTTTT.

The chain has TRBV9 and TRBJ1-1; D is undetermined. With 3 bases removed from V and 8 bases from J, the gap between germline ends came to 5 bases. Germline V gene lookup returns CDR1 SGDLS and CDR2 YYNGEE. This CDR3 spans 10 amino acids. The CDR3 sequence: CASSEGEAFF. The DNA for the CDR3 is TGTGCCAGCAGCGAGGGAGAAGCTTTCTTT.

The CDR3 loop reads CASRDRNSNQPQHF. The CDR3 DNA is TGTGCCAGCAGGGACAGAAATAGCAATCAGCCCCAGCATTTT. The J gene is TRBJ1-5, the V gene TRBV19; 7 bases match TRBD1. The CDR3 is 14 residues long. Germline CDR1 and CDR2: LNHDA and SQIVND (reference sequence). The J segment lost 0 bases and the V segment lost 9 bases, leaving 5 bases of the junction unmatched.

The chain employs TRBV10-3 and TRBJ2-1, with 11 bases aligning to TRBD2. The CDR3 is 16 amino acids. The J segment lost 9 bases and the V segment lost 7 bases, leaving 14 bases of the junction unmatched. Germline V gene data show CDR1 as ENHRY and CDR2 as SYGVKD. The DNA for the CDR3 is TGTGCCATCAACAGTGGTAGCGGGAGGGCCTTAGGTGAGCAGTTCTTC. Its protein product is CAINSGSGRALGEQFF.

The chain recombines TRBV5-1 with TRBJ2-1, with TRBD1 matching over 9 bases. Per the germline V gene, CDR1 is SGHRS and CDR2 is YFSETQ. Germline trimming cut 0 bases from V and 8 bases from J; bases unmatched to any gene: 3. The CDR3 runs 14 residues. For the CDR3, the DNA is TGCGCCAGCAGCTTGGGACAGGGGGTTCATGAGCAGTTCTTC. This gives the protein CASSLGQGVHEQFF.

V gene TRBV19 combines with J gene TRBJ1-5, with 9 bases lining up with TRBD1. Germline V CDR1 and CDR2: LNHDA, SQIVND (reference sequence). The CDR3 is 14 amino acids. Losses at the gene ends were 2 bases for V and 7 bases for J; bases not matched to a gene: 3. CDR3 in amino acids: CASSIRTGVQPQHF. The CDR3 bases are TGTGCCAGTAGTATAAGGACAGGGGTGCAGCCCCAGCATTTT.

The chain combines TRBV4-3 with TRBJ1-3; D remains ambiguous. Trimming stripped 0 bases from V and 4 bases from J, with 13 bases between. The CDR3 totals 16 residues. Germline V gene lookup returns CDR1 LGHNA and CDR2 YSLEER. The CDR3 here is CASSQDSTGLGNTIYF. DNA of the CDR3: TGCGCCAGCAGCCAAGATTCCACGGGGTTGGGAAACACCATATATTTT.

This clone was found once. This rearrangement joins TRBV5-1 to TRBJ2-2; no definite D call. This CDR3 is built from 14 residues. The germline V gene encodes CDR1 SGHRS and CDR2 YFSETQ. The V gene lost 4 bases and the J gene lost 7 bases, with 14 bases spanning the gap. The CDR3 coding sequence is TGCGCCAGCAGCCTCCCCAACACGAACGGGGAGCTGTTTTTT. Encoded protein: CASSLPNTNGELFF.

The V gene is TRBV6-1, the J gene TRBJ2-1, with D unclear. The V end lost 4 bases, the J end lost 7 bases, and 8 bases lay between the germline ends. CDR1 is MNHNS and CDR2 is SASEGT in the germline V gene. The CDR3 is 12 amino acids. The CDR3 reads CASSAWLNEQFF. The DNA of the CDR3 is TGTGCCAGCAGTGCGTGGCTTAATGAGCAGTTCTTC.

The rearrangement links TRBV18 to TRBJ2-1; 7 nucleotides match TRBD2. CDR3 length: 16 residues. Trimming at V came to 5 bases and at J to 4 bases, leaving 11 bases not matched to a gene. The germline gives CDR1 KGHSH, CDR2 LQKENI. CDR3 amino acids: CASSSLADVGYNEQFF. The CDR3 DNA reads as TGTGCCAGCTCATCCCTAGCGGACGTAGGGTACAATGAGCAGTTCTTC.

For this clone: Other DNA variants within this sample encode the same CDR3. The chain joins TRBV5-1 to TRBJ2-5; D gene uncertain. The V gene lost 4 bases and the J gene lost 1 base, with 8 bases spanning the gap. The CDR3 length is 13 residues. CDR1 SGHRS and CDR2 YFSETQ come from the germline V gene. The CDR3 DNA is TGCGCCAGCAGCCAGACTCCCCAAGAGACCCAGTACTTC. It yields the protein CASSQTPQETQYF.

This chain joins TRBV7-9 and TRBJ1-2; 9 nucleotides agree with TRBD1. V lost 5 bases to trimming and J lost 4 bases; unmatched junction nucleotides: 8. Germline V CDR1 and CDR2: SEHNR, FQNEAQ (reference sequence). This CDR3 has 15 residues. The CDR3 DNA reads TGTGCCAGCAGCGCTCGGGACAGGGAGGGCTATGGCTACACCTTC. The encoded protein is CASSARDREGYGYTF.

This chain uses TRBV5-4 with TRBJ1-1; 9 bases match TRBD1. V lost 4 bases to trimming and J lost 4 bases; unmatched junction nucleotides: 5. CDR3 length equals 14 residues. CDR1 SGHNT and CDR2 YYREEE come from the germline V gene (reference sequence). The chain's CDR3 is CASSRTGEGTEAFF. The CDR3 DNA follows: TGTGCCAGCAGCAGGACAGGGGAGGGCACTGAAGCTTTCTTT. Full variable domain (outside the CDR3, taken from reference TRBV5-4 and TRBJ1-1): ETGVTQSPTHLIKTRGQQVTLRCSSQSGHNTVSWYQQALGQGPQFIFQYYREEENGRGNFPPRFSGLQFPNYSSELNVNALELDDSALYLCASSRTGEGTEAFFGQGTRLTVV.